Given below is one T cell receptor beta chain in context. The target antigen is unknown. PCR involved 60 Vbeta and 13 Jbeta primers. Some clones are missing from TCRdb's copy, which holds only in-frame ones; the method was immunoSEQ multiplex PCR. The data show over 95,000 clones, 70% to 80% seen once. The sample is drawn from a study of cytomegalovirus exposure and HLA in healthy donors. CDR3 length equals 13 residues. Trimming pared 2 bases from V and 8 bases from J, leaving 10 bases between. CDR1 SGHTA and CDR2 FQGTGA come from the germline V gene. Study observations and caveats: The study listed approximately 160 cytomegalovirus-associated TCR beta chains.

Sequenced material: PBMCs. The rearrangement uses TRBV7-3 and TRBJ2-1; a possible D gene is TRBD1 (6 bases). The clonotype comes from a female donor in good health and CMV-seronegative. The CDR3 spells CASSLAGEDEQFF. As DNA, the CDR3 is TGTGCCAGCAGCTTAGCAGGGGAAGATGAGCAGTTCTTC.